This T cell receptor (beta chain) was retrieved from a study of monozygotic twins with inflammatory bowel disease. Germline V gene sequence: CDR1 MGHDK, CDR2 SYGVNS. The length of the CDR3 is 13 residues. Each UMI, carrying a 6-nucleotide sample barcode, came from template switching. TCRdb re-called the 5' RACE reads; every CDR3 protein appears as one record, without DNA. The sample totals about 380,000 distinct CDR3 sequences; its top ten clones hold 2.5% to 3%. This TCR came from a human donor with ulcerative colitis or Crohn's disease, or a healthy co-twin of an affected twin (not recorded which). The genes are TRBV25-1 and TRBJ1-2; TCRdb reports TRBD1, a call that lacks DNA to check it against. Specimen: blood. The CDR3 sequence: CASSDSGTYGYTF.